The sequence of this T cell receptor beta chain was determined in a study of blood T cell repertoires in COVID-19. The wider study: Samples came from the United States, Italy and Spain, spanning acute and convalescent COVID-19. Sources were T cells, B-cell-depleted T cells, or PBMCs; the material itself was cDNA or gDNA.

The CDR3 covers 15 residues. V lost 3 bases, J lost 9 bases, and 15 bases lay in between. Germline CDR1 LNHDA, CDR2 SQIVND (reference sequence). Profiled with immunoSEQ multiplex PCR; TCRdb holds only in-frame clones, not every one. The table shows some 250,000 clones, with 86% occurring only once. This TCR derives from a man aged 30-40 years with active or convalescent COVID-19. Sequencing input: peripheral blood. This sequence joins TRBV19 and TRBJ1-6; weak D call: TRBD1 (5 bases). The DNA of the CDR3 is TGTGCCAGTAGTATTCTAGGGGAGGCCGGTTCACCCCTCCACTTT. This encodes CASSILGEAGSPLHF.